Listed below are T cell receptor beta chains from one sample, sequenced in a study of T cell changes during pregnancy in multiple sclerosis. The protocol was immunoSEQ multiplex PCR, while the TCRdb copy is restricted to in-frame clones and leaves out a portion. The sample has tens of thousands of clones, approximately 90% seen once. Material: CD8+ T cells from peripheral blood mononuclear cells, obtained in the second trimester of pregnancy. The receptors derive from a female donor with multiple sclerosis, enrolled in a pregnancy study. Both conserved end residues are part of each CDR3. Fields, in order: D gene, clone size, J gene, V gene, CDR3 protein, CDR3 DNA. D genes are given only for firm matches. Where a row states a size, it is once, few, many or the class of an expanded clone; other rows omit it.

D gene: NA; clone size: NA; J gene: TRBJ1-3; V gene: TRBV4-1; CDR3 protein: CASSPTGNPSGNTIYF; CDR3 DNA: TGCGCCAGCAGCCCTACCGGGAACCCCTCTGGAAATACCATATATTTT
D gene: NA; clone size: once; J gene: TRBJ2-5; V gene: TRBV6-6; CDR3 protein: CASSTFGQITQETQYF; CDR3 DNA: TGTGCCAGCAGTACTTTCGGACAGATCACACAAGAGACCCAGTACTTC
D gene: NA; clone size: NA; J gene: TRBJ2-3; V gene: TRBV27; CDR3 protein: CASSFGTRSTDTQYF; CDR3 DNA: TGTGCCAGCAGTTTTGGGACACGGAGCACAGATACGCAGTATTTT
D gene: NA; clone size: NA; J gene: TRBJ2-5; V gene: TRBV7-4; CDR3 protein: CASSPRPLGGQETQYF; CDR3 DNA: TGTGCCAGCAGCCCCCGACCGTTAGGGGGCCAAGAGACCCAGTACTTC
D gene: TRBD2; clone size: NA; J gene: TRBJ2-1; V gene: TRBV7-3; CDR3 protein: CASSSRAGGPKDEQFF; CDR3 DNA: TGTGCCAGCAGCTCACGAGCGGGAGGGCCTAAGGATGAGCAGTTCTTC
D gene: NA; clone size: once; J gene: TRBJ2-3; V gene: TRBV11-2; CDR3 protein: CASSLVADTQYF; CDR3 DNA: TGTGCCAGCAGCTTAGTAGCAGATACGCAGTATTTT
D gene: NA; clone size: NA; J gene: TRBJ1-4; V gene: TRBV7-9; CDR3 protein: CASSFPGMREKLFF; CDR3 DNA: TGTGCCAGCAGCTTCCCAGGGATGAGGGAAAAACTGTTTTTT
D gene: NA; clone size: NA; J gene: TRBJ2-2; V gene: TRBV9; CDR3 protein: CASSVATFITGELFF; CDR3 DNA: TGTGCCAGCAGCGTAGCTACTTTCATCACCGGGGAGCTGTTTTTT
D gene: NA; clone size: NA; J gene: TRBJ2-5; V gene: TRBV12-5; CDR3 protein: CASGFRFQETQYF; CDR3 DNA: TGTGCTAGTGGTTTCAGGTTCCAAGAGACCCAGTACTTC
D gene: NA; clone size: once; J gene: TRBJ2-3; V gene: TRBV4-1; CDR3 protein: CASSSREAITDTQYF; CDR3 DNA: TGCGCCAGCAGCTCCCGTGAGGCGATCACAGATACGCAGTATTTT
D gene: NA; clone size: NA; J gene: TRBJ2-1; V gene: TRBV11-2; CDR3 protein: CASSLLTPRTHNEQFF; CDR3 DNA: TGTGCCAGCAGCCTCCTCACGCCGCGAACCCACAATGAGCAGTTCTTC
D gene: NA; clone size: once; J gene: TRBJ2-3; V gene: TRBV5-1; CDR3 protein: CASSLGGHHLTDTQYF; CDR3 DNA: TGCGCCAGCAGCTTGGGCGGTCATCACCTCACAGATACGCAGTATTTT
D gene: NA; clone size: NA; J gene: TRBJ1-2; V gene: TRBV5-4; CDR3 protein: CASSFITGNYGYTF; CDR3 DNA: TGTGCCAGCAGCTTTATCACAGGCAACTATGGCTACACCTTC
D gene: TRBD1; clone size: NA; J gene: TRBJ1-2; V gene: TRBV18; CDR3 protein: CASQPADRAIFNYGYTF; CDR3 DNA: TGTGCCAGCCAACCGGCGGACAGGGCCATTTTTAACTATGGCTACACCTTC